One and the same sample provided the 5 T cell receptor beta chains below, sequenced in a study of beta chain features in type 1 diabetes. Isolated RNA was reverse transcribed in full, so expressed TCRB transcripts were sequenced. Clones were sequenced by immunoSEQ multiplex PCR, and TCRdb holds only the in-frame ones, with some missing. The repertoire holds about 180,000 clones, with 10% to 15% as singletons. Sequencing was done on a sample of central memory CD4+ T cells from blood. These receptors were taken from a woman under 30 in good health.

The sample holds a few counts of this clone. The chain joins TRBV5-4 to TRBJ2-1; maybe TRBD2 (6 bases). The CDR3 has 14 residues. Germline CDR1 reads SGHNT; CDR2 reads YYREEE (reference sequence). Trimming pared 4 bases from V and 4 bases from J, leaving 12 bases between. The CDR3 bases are TGTGCCAGCAGCGGCCGGGACTGGTACAATGAGCAGTTCTTC. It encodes CASSGRDWYNEQFF.

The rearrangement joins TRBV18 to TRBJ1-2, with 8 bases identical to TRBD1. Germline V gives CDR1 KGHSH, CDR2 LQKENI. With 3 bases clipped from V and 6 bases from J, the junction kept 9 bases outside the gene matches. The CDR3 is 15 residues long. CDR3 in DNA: TGTGCCAGCTCACCTTCTAGGACAGGGCCCCATGGCTACACCTTC. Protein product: CASSPSRTGPHGYTF.

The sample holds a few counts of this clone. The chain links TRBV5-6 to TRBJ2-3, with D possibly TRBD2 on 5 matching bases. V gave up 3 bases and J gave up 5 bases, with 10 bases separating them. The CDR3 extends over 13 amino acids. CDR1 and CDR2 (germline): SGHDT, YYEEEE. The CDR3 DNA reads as TGTGCCAGCAGCTGGAGGACGAGAGATACGCAGTATTTT. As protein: CASSWRTRDTQYF.

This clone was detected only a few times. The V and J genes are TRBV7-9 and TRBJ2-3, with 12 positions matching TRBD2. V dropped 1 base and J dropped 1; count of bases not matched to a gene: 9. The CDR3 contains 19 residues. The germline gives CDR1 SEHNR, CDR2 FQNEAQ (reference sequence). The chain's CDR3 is CASSLVPLGLAGRTDTQYF. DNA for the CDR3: TGTGCCAGCAGCTTAGTCCCCCTCGGACTAGCGGGACGCACAGATACGCAGTATTTT.

CDR3 loop: CSAPDRNEQFF. CDR3 nucleotides: TGCAGTGCCCCAGATCGAAATGAGCAGTTCTTC. This sequence joins TRBV20-1 and TRBJ2-1, with no clear D. This CDR3 has 11 amino acids. The V gene's germline CDR1 is DFQATT and CDR2 SNEGSKA (reference sequence). The V gene lost 6 bases and the J gene lost 7 bases, with 10 bases spanning the gap.